This entry features one TCR beta chain sequence. Its specificity is not known. PCR was performed using 60 Vbeta and 13 Jbeta primers. Data came from immunoSEQ multiplex PCR; TCRdb stores just in-frame clones and leaves some out. The sample lists around 130,000 clones; around 78% were seen once. Germline values: CDR1 MGHRA, CDR2 YSYEKL. V lost 2 bases and J 7 bases, leaving 20 bases between the germline ends. The CDR3 has 16 residues. The source of the sample is a study of cytomegalovirus exposure and HLA in healthy donors. Overall study context: An earlier analysis identified 120 million or so unique TCR beta sequences in 170 million or so T cells. Study outcomes and limitations: When the data were analyzed later, several of the most significant clusters appeared to be linked to common viral pathogens.

What was sequenced was PBMCs. This receptor was taken from a woman in her 50s in good health and CMV-seronegative. The chain is built from TRBV4-1 and TRBJ1-2; tentative D call: TRBD1 (6 bases). The CDR3 nucleotides are TGCGCCAGCAGCCAACCCGAGTTAGGACAGAAAGGTGGCTACACCTTC. Translation gives CASSQPELGQKGGYTF.